A selection of T cell receptor beta chains follows, all from one sample in a study of T cells in Graves' hyperthyroidism and ophthalmopathy. Via MiXCR, TCRdb re-called the multiplex PCR reads, giving one row per CDR3 protein. Found here are some 770,000 distinct CDR3 sequences, 15% to 20% of them singletons; the top ten hold under 9.5%. Material: blood. These receptors were obtained from a man aged 18 to 30 with Graves' hyperthyroidism. Each CDR3 is given without its conserved first and last residue. Each record gives: D gene, V gene, J gene, clone size, CDR3 protein. The D gene is left open where the match is weak. Size tells how often a clone was seen (once, few, many) or the class of an expanded clone, and some rows leave it out.

D: TRBD1
V: TRBV6-5
J: TRBJ2-3
size: .
CDR3: ASSYAGQGWDTQY

D: TRBD2
V: TRBV20-1
J: TRBJ2-5
size: .
CDR3: GARNSGTSGSTPRETQY

D: TRBD1
V: TRBV28
J: TRBJ1-5
size: many
CDR3: ASSSTGAGNQPQH

D: .
V: TRBV20-1
J: TRBJ2-5
size: .
CDR3: SASRWRQETQY

D: TRBD2
V: TRBV7-2
J: TRBJ2-2
size: many
CDR3: ASSRYGLASSGELF

D: TRBD2
V: TRBV19
J: TRBJ2-1
size: .
CDR3: ASSRWTSGRAGEQF

D: TRBD2
V: TRBV2
J: TRBJ2-5
size: .
CDR3: GSIKTSGNQETQY

D: .
V: TRBV28
J: TRBJ2-5
size: many
CDR3: ASSLEGVQETQY

D: TRBD2
V: TRBV3-1
J: TRBJ2-4
size: .
CDR3: ASSQDRYSGSAKNIQY

D: .
V: TRBV7-2
J: TRBJ2-7
size: few
CDR3: ASSPRADSTSYEQY

D: TRBD2
V: TRBV20-1
J: TRBJ2-5
size: .
CDR3: SAPTSGRGGTQY

D: TRBD1
V: TRBV6-5
J: TRBJ2-1
size: few
CDR3: ASSYPGQDNEQF

D: .
V: TRBV6-1
J: TRBJ2-5
size: many
CDR3: ASSQPGTAKETQY

D: .
V: TRBV12-3/TRBV12-4
J: TRBJ1-1
size: many
CDR3: ASSLGTYRQNTEAF

D: .
V: TRBV11-3
J: TRBJ2-1
size: many
CDR3: ASTLEAGSSEQF

D: TRBD2
V: TRBV11-2
J: TRBJ2-1
size: many
CDR3: ASSQLAGVRFEQF

D: .
V: TRBV25-1
J: TRBJ2-7
size: many
CDR3: ASSEIPPRVSSYEQY

D: .
V: TRBV28
J: TRBJ1-1
size: many
CDR3: ASSSVSGGIEAF

D: .
V: TRBV4-2
J: TRBJ2-3
size: .
CDR3: ASSQREETDTQY

D: TRBD1
V: TRBV20-1
J: TRBJ2-3
size: few
CDR3: SAMGQGIADTQY

D: .
V: TRBV15
J: TRBJ2-7
size: .
CDR3: ATSRDNSEQY

D: TRBD2
V: TRBV30
J: TRBJ2-2
size: many
CDR3: AWRGGIWTGELF

D: .
V: TRBV20-1
J: TRBJ1-1
size: once
CDR3: SARGSLMGPEAF

D: TRBD2
V: TRBV7-8
J: TRBJ2-2
size: .
CDR3: ASSSLTSGPRGGPTGELF

D: TRBD2
V: TRBV3-1
J: TRBJ2-1
size: many
CDR3: ASSRLANYNEQF

D: .
V: TRBV6-6
J: TRBJ2-1
size: .
CDR3: ASSYSTLEPYNEQF

D: .
V: TRBV2
J: TRBJ2-2
size: .
CDR3: ASREDSNTGELF

D: .
V: TRBV12-3/TRBV12-4
J: TRBJ2-1
size: few
CDR3: ASTLDHSSYNEQF

D: .
V: TRBV5-4
J: TRBJ2-5
size: .
CDR3: ASSWKDSQETQY

D: TRBD1
V: TRBV6-4
J: TRBJ2-1
size: .
CDR3: ASSEGTGDYNEQF

D: TRBD2
V: TRBV13
J: TRBJ2-7
size: .
CDR3: ASSLMGLAGDEQY

D: .
V: TRBV7-3
J: TRBJ2-3
size: many
CDR3: ASSLFGKDTQY

D: .
V: TRBV6-1
J: TRBJ2-2
size: .
CDR3: ASSEGRGKRFFTGELF

D: TRBD2
V: TRBV5-1
J: TRBJ2-7
size: .
CDR3: ASSLAGLAGVGEQY

D: .
V: TRBV20-1
J: TRBJ1-4
size: .
CDR3: SALGAGTNEKLF

D: TRBD2
V: TRBV12-3/TRBV12-4
J: TRBJ2-7
size: .
CDR3: ASRKASGKYEQY

D: TRBD2
V: TRBV6-1
J: TRBJ2-1
size: .
CDR3: ASSEFSGSAEQF

D: TRBD1
V: TRBV10-2
J: TRBJ2-3
size: many
CDR3: ASSTVDRGPSTDTQY

D: .
V: TRBV3-1
J: TRBJ2-5
size: many
CDR3: ASSLHVGTQY

D: .
V: TRBV5-1
J: TRBJ2-7
size: few
CDR3: ASSLEGQRGEQY

D: .
V: TRBV6-2/TRBV6-3
J: TRBJ2-4
size: .
CDR3: ASSHRSGSVENIQY

D: TRBD2
V: TRBV7-9
J: TRBJ2-1
size: few
CDR3: ASRTPGGGNEQF

D: TRBD2
V: TRBV28
J: TRBJ2-2
size: .
CDR3: ASSRAGEGTGELF

D: .
V: TRBV2
J: TRBJ2-3
size: many
CDR3: ASSPQRTSTDTQY

D: TRBD2
V: TRBV2
J: TRBJ2-5
size: few
CDR3: ASSPRLAVGKTQY

D: .
V: TRBV5-4
J: TRBJ2-5
size: many
CDR3: ASSSPGPLRETQY

D: TRBD1
V: TRBV5-1
J: TRBJ1-1
size: .
CDR3: ASSLGTGITEAF

D: .
V: TRBV3-1
J: TRBJ2-2
size: many
CDR3: ASSFRGDGELF

D: .
V: TRBV7-9
J: TRBJ1-4
size: .
CDR3: ASSLAIAVLGDEKLF

D: TRBD2
V: TRBV5-1
J: TRBJ2-3
size: many
CDR3: ASSKGLAPPDTQY

D: TRBD1
V: TRBV2
J: TRBJ2-4
size: .
CDR3: ASSPQGAENIQY